This entry concerns a single T cell receptor (beta chain). As yet, its antigen is unknown. This entry belongs to a study of shared clonotypes between healthy human individuals. This CDR3 spans 15 amino acids. Germline V lookup: CDR1 SGHTA, CDR2 FQGTGA. The V end was cut by 2 bases, the J end by 1 base, with 6 bases between. The authors divided CD4+ cells into CD45RA+ naive and CD45RA-negative memory subsets. Here immunoSEQ multiplex PCR was the method, and the copy in TCRdb shows in-frame clones only, minus some. Here the sample spans 850,000 to 1,100,000 clones, approximately 75% being singletons. The study's findings and limits: In having few donors, the study represented limited genetic and exposure-history diversity.

The source of this sequence is a man aged 18 to 29 in good health. Some clones in this sample may be carry-over from other donors' samples. This sequence joins TRBV7-3 and TRBJ2-6, with D hard to call. Input material: memory CD4+ T cells from PBMCs. Subset of the sample: CD45RA-negative fraction. This CDR3 is CASSLAQSGANVLTF. CDR3 DNA sequence: TGTGCCAGCAGCTTAGCGCAGTCTGGGGCCAACGTCCTGACTTTC.